This T cell receptor (beta chain) came from a study of shared clonotypes between healthy human individuals. Turning to the study itself: Per donor, CD8 memory used one plate, CD8 naive used two, CD4 memory used three and CD4 naive used three.

V lost 6 bases, J lost 7 bases, and 13 bases lay in between. This CDR3 has 12 amino acids. Per the germline V gene, CDR1 is ENHRY and CDR2 is SYGVKD. This clone appeared a single time. Its antigen is currently unknown. Findings and limits, study-wide: Roughly 5.3% of naive CD4 clonotypes were common to a few donors.

Clones were sequenced by immunoSEQ multiplex PCR, and TCRdb holds only the in-frame ones, with some missing. The sample contains about 2.1 million clones, just under 95% of which appear only once. The naive CD8 subset, CD45RO-negative cells positively selected for CCR7, excluded terminally differentiated effector memory CD45RA+ cells. V gene TRBV10-3 combines with J gene TRBJ2-7, with D hard to call. Sequenced: naive CD8+ T cells from PBMCs. This clonotype originated in a man aged 18 to 29 in good health. Some clones in this sample may be carry-over from other donors' samples. The CDR3 here is CAIRSLLGEQYF. The CDR3 DNA is TGTGCCATCAGAAGCTTATTGGGAGAGCAGTACTTC.